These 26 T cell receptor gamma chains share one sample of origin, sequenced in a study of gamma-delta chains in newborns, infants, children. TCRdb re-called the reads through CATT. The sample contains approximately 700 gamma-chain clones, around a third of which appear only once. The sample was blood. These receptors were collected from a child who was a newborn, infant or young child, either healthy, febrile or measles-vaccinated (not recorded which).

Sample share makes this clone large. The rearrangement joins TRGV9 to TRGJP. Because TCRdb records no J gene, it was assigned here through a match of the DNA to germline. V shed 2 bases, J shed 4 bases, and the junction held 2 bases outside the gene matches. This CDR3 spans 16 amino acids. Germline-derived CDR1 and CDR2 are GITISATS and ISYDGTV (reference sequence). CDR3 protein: CALWEGQELGKKIKVF. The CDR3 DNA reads TGTGCCTTGTGGGAGGGACAAGAGTTGGGCAAAAAAATCAAGGTATTT.

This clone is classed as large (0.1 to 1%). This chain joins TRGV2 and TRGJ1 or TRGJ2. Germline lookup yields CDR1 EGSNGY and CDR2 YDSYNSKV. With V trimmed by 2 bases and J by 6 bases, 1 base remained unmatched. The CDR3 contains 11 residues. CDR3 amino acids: CATWDAYKKLF. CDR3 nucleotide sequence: TGTGCCACCTGGGACGCTTATAAGAAACTCTTT.

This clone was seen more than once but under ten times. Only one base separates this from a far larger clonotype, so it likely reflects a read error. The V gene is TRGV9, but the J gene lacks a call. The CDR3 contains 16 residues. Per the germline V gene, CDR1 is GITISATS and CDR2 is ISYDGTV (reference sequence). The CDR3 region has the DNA TGTGCCTTGTGGGAGGTGCAAGAGTTGGGCAAAAAAATCAGGGTATTT. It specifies CALWEVQELGKKIRVF.

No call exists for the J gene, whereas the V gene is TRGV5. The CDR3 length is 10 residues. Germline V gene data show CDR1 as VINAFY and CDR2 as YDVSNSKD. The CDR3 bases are TGTGCCACCTGGGACTTCCCCCCGGTCTTT. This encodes CATWDFPPVF.

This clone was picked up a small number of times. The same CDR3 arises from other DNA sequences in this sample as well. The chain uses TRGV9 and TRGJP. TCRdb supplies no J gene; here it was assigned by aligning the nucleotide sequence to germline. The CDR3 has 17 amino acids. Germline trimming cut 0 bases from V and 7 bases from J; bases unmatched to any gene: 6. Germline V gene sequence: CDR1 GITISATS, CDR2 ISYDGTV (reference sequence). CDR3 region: CALWEVPGELGKKIKVF. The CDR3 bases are TGTGCCTTGTGGGAGGTGCCTGGGGAGTTGGGCAAAAAAATCAAGGTATTT.

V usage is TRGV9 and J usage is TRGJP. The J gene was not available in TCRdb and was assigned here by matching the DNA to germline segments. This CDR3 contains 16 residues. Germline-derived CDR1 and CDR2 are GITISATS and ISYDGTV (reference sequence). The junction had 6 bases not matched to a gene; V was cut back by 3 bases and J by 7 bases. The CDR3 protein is CALWEPGELGKKIKVF. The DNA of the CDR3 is TGTGCCTTGTGGGAGCCTGGGGAGTTGGGCAAAAAAATCAAGGTATTT.

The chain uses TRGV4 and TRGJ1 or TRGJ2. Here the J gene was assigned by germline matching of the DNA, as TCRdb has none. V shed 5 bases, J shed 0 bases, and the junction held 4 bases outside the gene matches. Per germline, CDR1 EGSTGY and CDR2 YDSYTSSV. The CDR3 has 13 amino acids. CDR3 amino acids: CATWGPNYYKKLF. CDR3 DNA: TGTGCCACCTGGGGACCGAATTATTATAAGAAACTCTTT.

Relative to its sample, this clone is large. DNA of the CDR3: TGTGCCACCTGGGATATGGGTTATAAGAAACTCTTT. Amino acid sequence: CATWDMGYKKLF. The chain links TRGV8 to TRGJ1 or TRGJ2. Since TCRdb gives no J gene, matching the DNA to germline was used here to assign it. The V and J ends lost 2 bases and 6 bases, in that order; junction bases with no gene match: 4. The CDR3 covers 12 residues. From germline, CDR1 is VENAVY and CDR2 YDSYNSRV.

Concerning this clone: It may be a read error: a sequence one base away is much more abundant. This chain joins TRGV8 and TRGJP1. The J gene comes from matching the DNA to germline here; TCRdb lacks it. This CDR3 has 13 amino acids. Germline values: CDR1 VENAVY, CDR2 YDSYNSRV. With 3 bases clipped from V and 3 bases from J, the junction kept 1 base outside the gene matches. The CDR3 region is CATWDATGWFKIF. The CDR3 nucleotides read TGTGCCACCTGGGATGCCACTGGTTGGTTCAAGATATTT.

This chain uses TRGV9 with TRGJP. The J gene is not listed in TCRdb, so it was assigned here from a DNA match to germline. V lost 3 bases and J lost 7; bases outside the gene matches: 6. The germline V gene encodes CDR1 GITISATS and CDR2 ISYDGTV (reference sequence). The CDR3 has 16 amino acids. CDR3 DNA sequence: TGTGCCTTGTGGGAGACCACGGAGTTGGGCAAAAAAATCAAGGTATTT. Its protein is CALWETTELGKKIKVF.

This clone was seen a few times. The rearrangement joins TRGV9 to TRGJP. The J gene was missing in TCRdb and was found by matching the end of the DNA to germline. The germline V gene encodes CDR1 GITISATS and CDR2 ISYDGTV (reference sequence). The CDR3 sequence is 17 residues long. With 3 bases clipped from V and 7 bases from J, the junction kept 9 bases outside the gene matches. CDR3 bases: TGTGCCTTGTGGGAGAGGGGTGGGGAGTTGGGCAAAAAAATCAAGGTATTT. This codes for CALWERGGELGKKIKVF.

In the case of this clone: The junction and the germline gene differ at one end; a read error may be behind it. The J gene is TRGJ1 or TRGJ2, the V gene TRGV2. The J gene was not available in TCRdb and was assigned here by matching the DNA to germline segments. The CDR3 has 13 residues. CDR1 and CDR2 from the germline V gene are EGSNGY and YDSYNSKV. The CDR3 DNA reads TGTGCCACCTGGGGCGGGCCCTGGTATAAGAAACTCTTT. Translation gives CATWGGPWYKKLF.

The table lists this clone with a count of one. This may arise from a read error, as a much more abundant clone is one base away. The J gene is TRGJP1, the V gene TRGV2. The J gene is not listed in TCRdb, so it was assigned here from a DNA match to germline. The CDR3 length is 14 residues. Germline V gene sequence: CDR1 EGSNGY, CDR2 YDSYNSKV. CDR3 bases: TGTGCCATCTGGGACGTTCCTACTGGTTGGTTCAAGATATTT. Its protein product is CAIWDVPTGWFKIF.

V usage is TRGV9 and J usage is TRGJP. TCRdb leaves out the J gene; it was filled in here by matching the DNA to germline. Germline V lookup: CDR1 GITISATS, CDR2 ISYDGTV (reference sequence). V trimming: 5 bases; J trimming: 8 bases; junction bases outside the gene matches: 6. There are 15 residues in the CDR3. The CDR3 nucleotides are TGTGCCTTGTGGGTCAGTAAGTTGGGCAAAAAAATCAAGGTATTT. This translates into CALWVSKLGKKIKVF.

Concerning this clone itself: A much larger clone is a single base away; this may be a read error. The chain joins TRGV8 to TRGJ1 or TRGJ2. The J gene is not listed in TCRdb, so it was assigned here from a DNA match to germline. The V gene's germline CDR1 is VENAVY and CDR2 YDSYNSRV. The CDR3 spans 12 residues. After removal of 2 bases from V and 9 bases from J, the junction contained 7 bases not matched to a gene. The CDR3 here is CATWDKGRKKLF. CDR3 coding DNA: TGTGCCACCTGGGATAAGGGTCGTAAGAAACTCTTT.

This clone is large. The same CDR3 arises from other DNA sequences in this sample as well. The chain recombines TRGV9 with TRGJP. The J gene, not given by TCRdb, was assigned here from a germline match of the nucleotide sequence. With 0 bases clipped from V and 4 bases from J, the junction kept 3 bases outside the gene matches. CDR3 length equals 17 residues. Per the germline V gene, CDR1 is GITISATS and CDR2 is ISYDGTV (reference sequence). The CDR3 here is CALWEVPQELGKKIKVF. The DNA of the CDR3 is TGTGCCTTGTGGGAGGTGCCTCAAGAGTTGGGCAAAAAAATCAAGGTATTT.

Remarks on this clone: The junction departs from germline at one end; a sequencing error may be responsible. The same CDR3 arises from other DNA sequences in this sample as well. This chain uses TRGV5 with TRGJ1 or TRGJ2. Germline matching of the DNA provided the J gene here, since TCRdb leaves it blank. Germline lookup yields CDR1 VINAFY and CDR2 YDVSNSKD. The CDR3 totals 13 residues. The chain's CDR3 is CATWDRPRYKKLF. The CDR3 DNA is TGCGCCACCTGGGACAGGCCCCGATATAAGAAACTCTTT.

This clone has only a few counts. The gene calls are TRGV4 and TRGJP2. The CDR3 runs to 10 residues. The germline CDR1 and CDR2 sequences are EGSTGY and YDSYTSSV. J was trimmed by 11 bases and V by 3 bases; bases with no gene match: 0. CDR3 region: CATWDWIKTF. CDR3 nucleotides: TGTGCCACCTGGGATTGGATCAAGACGTTT.

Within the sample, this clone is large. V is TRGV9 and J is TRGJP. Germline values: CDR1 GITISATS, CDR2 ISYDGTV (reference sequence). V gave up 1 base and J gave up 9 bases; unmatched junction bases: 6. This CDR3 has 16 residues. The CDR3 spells CALWEVPVLGKKIKVF. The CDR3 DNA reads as TGTGCCTTGTGGGAGGTCCCAGTGTTGGGCAAAAAAATCAAGGTATTT.

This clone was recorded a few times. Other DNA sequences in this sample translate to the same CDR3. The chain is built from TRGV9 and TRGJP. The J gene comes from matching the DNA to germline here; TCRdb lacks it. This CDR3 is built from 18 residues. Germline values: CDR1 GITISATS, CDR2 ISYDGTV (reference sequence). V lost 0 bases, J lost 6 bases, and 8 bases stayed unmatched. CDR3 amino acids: CALWEVRGGELGKKIKVF. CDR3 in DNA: TGTGCCTTGTGGGAGGTGCGAGGAGGAGAGTTGGGCAAAAAAATCAAGGTATTT.

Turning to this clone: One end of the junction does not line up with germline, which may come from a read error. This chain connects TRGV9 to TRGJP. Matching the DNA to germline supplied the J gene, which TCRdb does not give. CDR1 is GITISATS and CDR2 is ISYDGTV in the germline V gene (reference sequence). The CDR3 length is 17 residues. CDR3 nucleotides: TGTGCCTTGTGGGAGGTGCAAAAAGAGTTGGGCAAAAAAGTCAAGGTATTT. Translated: CALWEVQKELGKKVKVF.

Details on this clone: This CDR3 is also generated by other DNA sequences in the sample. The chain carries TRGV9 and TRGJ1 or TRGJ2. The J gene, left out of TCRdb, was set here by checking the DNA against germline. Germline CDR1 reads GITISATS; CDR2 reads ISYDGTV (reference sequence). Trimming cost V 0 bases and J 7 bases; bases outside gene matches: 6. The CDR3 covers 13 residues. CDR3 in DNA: TGTGCCTTGTGGGAGGTGCCTTACTATAAGAAACTCTTT. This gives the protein CALWEVPYYKKLF.

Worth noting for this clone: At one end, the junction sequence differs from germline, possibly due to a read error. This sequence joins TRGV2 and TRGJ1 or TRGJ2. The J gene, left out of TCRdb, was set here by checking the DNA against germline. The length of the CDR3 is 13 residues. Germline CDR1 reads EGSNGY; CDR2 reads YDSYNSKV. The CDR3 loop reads CASWDGPWYKKLF. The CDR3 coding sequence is TGTGCCTCCTGGGACGGGCCCTGGTATAAGAAACTCTTT.

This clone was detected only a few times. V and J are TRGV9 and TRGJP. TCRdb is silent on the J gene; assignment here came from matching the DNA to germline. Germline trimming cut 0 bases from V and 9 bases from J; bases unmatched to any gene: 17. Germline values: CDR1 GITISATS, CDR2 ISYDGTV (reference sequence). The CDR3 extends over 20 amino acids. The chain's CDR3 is CALWEVTAGGKALGKKIKVF. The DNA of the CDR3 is TGTGCCTTGTGGGAGGTGACGGCTGGGGGGAAAGCGTTGGGCAAAAAAATCAAGGTATTT.

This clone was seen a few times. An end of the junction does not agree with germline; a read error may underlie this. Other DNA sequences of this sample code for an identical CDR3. The CDR3 loop is CALWERQELGKKIKVF. For the CDR3, the DNA is TGTGCCTTGTGGGAGCGGCAGGAGTTGGGCAAAAAAATCAAGGTATTT. The chain joins TRGV9 to TRGJP. The J gene, not given by TCRdb, was assigned here from a germline match of the nucleotide sequence. The CDR3 is 16 amino acids. Germline V gives CDR1 GITISATS, CDR2 ISYDGTV (reference sequence).

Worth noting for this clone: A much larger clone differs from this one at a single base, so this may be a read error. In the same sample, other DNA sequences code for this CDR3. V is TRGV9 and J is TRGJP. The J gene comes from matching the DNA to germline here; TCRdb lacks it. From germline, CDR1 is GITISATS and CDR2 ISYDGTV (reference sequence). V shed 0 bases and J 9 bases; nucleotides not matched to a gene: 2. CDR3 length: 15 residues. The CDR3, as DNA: TGTGCCTTGTGGGAGGTGGGGTTGGGCAAAAAAATCAAGGTATTT. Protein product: CALWEVGLGKKIKVF.